Given below is one T cell receptor beta chain in context. Its antigen is not identified. The data were taken from a study of identical twins. Study-wide points: Models came in too low on out-of-frame TCR alpha sharing in monozygotic twins. Those out-of-frame alpha sequences shared by twins showed an excess of low generation probability.

V was pared by 4 bases and J by 4 bases, with 7 bases of the junction left unmatched. The germline gives CDR1 SGHVS, CDR2 FQNEAQ. The CDR3 extends over 15 amino acids. All donors comprised healthy Caucasians. Through template switching, a universal primer site was introduced, and the cDNA contained unique molecular identifiers. In TCRdb, the 5' RACE reads were re-called with MiXCR into one record per CDR3 protein. The data hold some 330,000 distinct CDR3 sequences, with roughly 9% observed a single time. V and J are TRBV7-8 and TRBJ2-5, with 9 bases fitting TRBD1. The clonotype originates from a woman between 45 and 60 years old in good health. Sequenced input: naive T cells sorted from blood. The CDR3 nucleotides are TGTGCCAGCAGCTCCAGGGACAGGGTGAGAGAGACCCAGTACTTC. Its translation: CASSSRDRVRETQYF.